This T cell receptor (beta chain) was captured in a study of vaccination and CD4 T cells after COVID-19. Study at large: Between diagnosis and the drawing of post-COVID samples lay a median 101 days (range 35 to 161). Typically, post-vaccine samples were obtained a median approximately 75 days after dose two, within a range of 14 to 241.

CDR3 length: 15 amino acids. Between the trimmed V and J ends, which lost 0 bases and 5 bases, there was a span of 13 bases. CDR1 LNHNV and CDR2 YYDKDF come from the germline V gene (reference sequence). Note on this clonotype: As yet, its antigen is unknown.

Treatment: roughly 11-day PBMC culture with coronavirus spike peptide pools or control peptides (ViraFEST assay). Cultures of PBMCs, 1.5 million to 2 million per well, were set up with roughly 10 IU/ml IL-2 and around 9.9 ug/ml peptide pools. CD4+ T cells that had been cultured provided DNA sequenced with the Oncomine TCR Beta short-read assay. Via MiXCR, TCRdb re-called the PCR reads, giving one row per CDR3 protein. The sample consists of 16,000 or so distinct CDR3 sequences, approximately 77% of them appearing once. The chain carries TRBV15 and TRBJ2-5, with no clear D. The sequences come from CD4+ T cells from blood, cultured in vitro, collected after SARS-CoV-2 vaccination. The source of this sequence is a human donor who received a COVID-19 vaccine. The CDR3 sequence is CATSRETATRETQYF. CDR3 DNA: TGTGCCACCAGCAGAGAGACCGCTACACGCGAGACCCAGTACTTC.